The TCR beta chain described here comes from a study of blood T cells in healthy people across ages. Each donor had about 10 milliliters of peripheral blood drawn. A second PCR, run for roughly 7 to 12 cycles, used a sample-barcoded 5' primer plus a J-beta primer mix. TCRdb called the 5' RACE reads again in MiXCR, with one record for every CDR3 protein. In the table there are 650,000 to 800,000 distinct CDR3 sequences, roughly half of which are singletons. In germline, CDR1 is SGHTA, CDR2 FQGNSA. The ends were cut back, 1 base at V and 15 bases at J, with 16 bases in the middle. The CDR3 is 14 amino acids.

The V and J genes are TRBV7-2 and TRBJ1-6; a weak D match, TRBD1 (6 bases). The source of this sequence is an elderly woman in good health. The sequencing input was blood. CDR3 sequence: CASSLGGGRRLLHF. DNA for the CDR3: TGTGCCAGCAGCTTAGGGGGGGGCCGTAGGCTCCTCCACTTT.